The rows below give T cell receptor beta chains drawn from one sample of a study of naive and memory T cell subsets. TCRdb itself ran the UMI-ligation and nested PCR reads through MiXCR, one entry per CDR3 protein. The sample shows approximately 30,000 distinct CDR3 sequences, 5.2% of them seen only once. Sequenced material: blood. The receptors shown here come from an adult in good health. CDR3s include the opening cysteine and the closing phenylalanine or tryptophan. Fields, in order: V gene, J gene, clone size, D gene, CDR3 protein, CDR3 DNA. A D gene is named only where the DNA matches it firmly. For some rows the clone size is stated as once, few or many, or as a class when expanded; others skip it.

>TRBV6-5|TRBJ2-1|many|TRBD2
CASSLKREPGNEQFF
TGTGCCAGCAGTTTAAAGCGGGAGCCCGGCAATGAGCAGTTCTTC
>TRBV3-1|TRBJ2-1|many|TRBD2
CASSQDLAGESYNEQFF
TGTGCCAGCAGCCAAGATTTAGCGGGAGAGTCCTACAATGAGCAGTTCTTC
>TRBV15|TRBJ2-1|NA|TRBD2
CATSLERTSGNNEQFF
TGTGCCACCAGCTTAGAACGGACTAGCGGGAACAATGAGCAGTTCTTC
>TRBV6-5|TRBJ2-5|many|TRBD1
CASSPGQGGQTQYF
TGTGCCAGCAGCCCCGGACAGGGGGGACAGACCCAGTACTTC
>TRBV4-3|TRBJ1-4|medium-sized|NA
CASSLILATNEKLFF
TGCGCCAGCAGCCTCATTTTGGCAACTAATGAAAAACTGTTTTTT
>TRBV20-1|TRBJ1-1|medium-sized|NA
CSARSGQGSTEAFF
TGCAGTGCTAGATCGGGGCAGGGGAGCACTGAAGCTTTCTTT
>TRBV29-1|TRBJ2-1|many|NA
CSVVNVGAREQFF
TGCAGCGTTGTGAACGTTGGAGCGCGCGAGCAGTTCTTC
>TRBV2|TRBJ1-2|many|TRBD1
CASSSDRGYGYTF
TGTGCCAGCAGTAGCGACAGGGGTTATGGCTACACCTTC
>TRBV5-4|TRBJ1-4|NA|TRBD1
CASSSRQGSNEKLFF
TGTGCCAGCAGCAGCCGACAGGGCTCTAATGAAAAACTGTTTTTT
>TRBV2|TRBJ1-5|many|NA
CASSEDIMSNQPQHF
TGTGCCAGCAGTGAGGACATCATGAGCAATCAGCCCCAGCATTTT
>TRBV29-1|TRBJ1-2|many|NA
CSALDTVGYTF
TGCAGCGCCCTAGATACCGTTGGCTACACCTTC
>TRBV12-5|TRBJ1-2|many|NA
CASGWTLDGNGYTF
TGTGCTAGTGGTTGGACCCTAGATGGGAATGGCTACACCTTC
>TRBV4-3|TRBJ2-1|many|NA
CASSHPRTGPESGEQFF
TGCGCCAGCAGCCACCCCCGGACGGGGCCAGAATCGGGTGAGCAGTTCTTC
>TRBV28|TRBJ2-7|medium-sized|NA
CASSFGSFRPNSYEQYF
TGTGCCAGCAGTTTTGGGAGTTTCCGGCCCAACTCCTACGAGCAGTACTTC
>TRBV11-3|TRBJ2-1|NA|TRBD1
CASSHTGGRRQVF
TGTGCCAGCAGCCATACAGGGGGACGCCGGCAGGTCTTC
>TRBV6-2/TRBV6-3|TRBJ1-2|few|NA
CASSRRDYGYTF
TGTGCCAGCAGTCGGAGGGATTATGGCTACACCTTC
>TRBV6-5|TRBJ1-2|NA|NA
CASSYGGGGYGYTF
TGTGCCAGCAGTTACGGGGGAGGAGGCTATGGCTACACCTTC
>TRBV29-1|TRBJ1-4|many|NA
CSGRGFDEKLFF
TGCAGCGGGCGCGGGTTTGATGAAAAACTGTTTTTT
>TRBV10-3|TRBJ1-6|many|TRBD1
CAISAIQGNSPLHF
TGTGCCATCAGTGCAATACAGGGGAATTCACCCCTCCACTTT
>TRBV28|TRBJ2-7|many|TRBD1
CASRQWTGDEQYF
TGTGCCAGCAGGCAATGGACAGGGGACGAGCAGTACTTC
>TRBV14|TRBJ2-3|many|NA
CASSQGVGNTQYF
TGTGCCAGCAGCCAAGGTGTGGGAAATACGCAGTATTTT
>TRBV12-3/TRBV12-4|TRBJ2-3|many|NA
CASSYDLSPDTQYF
TGTGCCAGCAGCTACGACCTAAGCCCAGATACGCAGTATTTT
>TRBV9|TRBJ1-1|few|NA
CASSPTGNTEAFF
TGTGCCAGCAGCCCAACAGGGAACACTGAAGCTTTCTTT
>TRBV9|TRBJ1-2|NA|NA
CASSEARGGSYGYTF
TGTGCCAGCAGCGAGGCCCGGGGGGGGAGTTATGGCTACACCTTC
>TRBV12-3/TRBV12-4|TRBJ2-5|NA|TRBD1
CASSLGQGVDETQYF
TGTGCCAGCAGTCTGGGACAGGGGGTGGATGAGACCCAGTACTTC
>TRBV25-1|TRBJ2-1|many|TRBD2
CASSHLNGLAGESYNEQFF
TGTGCCAGCAGTCATTTAAATGGACTAGCGGGAGAATCCTACAATGAGCAGTTCTTC
>TRBV7-9|TRBJ2-5|NA|TRBD1
CASSLVPGQGVRETQYF
TGTGCCAGCAGCTTAGTTCCTGGACAGGGGGTGCGAGAGACCCAGTACTTC
>TRBV10-3|TRBJ2-6|many|NA
CAIRAAVGANVLTF
TGTGCCATCAGGGCAGCGGTCGGGGCCAACGTCCTGACTTTC
>TRBV5-1|TRBJ2-2|many|TRBD2
CASSLTAGVRTGELFF
TGCGCCAGCAGCTTGACAGCGGGAGTAAGGACCGGGGAGCTGTTTTTT
>TRBV28|TRBJ2-7|NA|TRBD1
CASSGTADSYEQYF
TGTGCCAGCAGCGGGACAGCGGATTCCTACGAGCAGTACTTC
>TRBV14|TRBJ1-1|many|TRBD1
CASSQDTGTGGLEAFF
TGTGCCAGCAGCCAAGACACCGGGACAGGGGGACTTGAAGCTTTCTTT
>TRBV10-3|TRBJ2-7|many|TRBD2
CAISVSGGDYEQYF
TGTGCCATCAGTGTTAGCGGGGGCGACTACGAGCAGTACTTC
>TRBV12-5|TRBJ2-7|many|TRBD1
CASGSPQGAYEQYF
TGTGCTAGTGGTTCCCCCCAGGGGGCCTACGAGCAGTACTTC
>TRBV30|TRBJ2-1|NA|NA
CAWSLGYNEQFF
TGTGCCTGGAGTCTAGGTTACAATGAGCAGTTCTTC
>TRBV28|TRBJ2-3|few|TRBD2
CATGTSGLDTQYF
TGTGCCACCGGGACTAGCGGGTTGGATACGCAGTATTTT
>TRBV9|TRBJ1-6|many|NA
CASSADSSRLGSPLHF
TGTGCCAGCAGCGCGGACAGTTCTAGGTTGGGTTCACCCCTCCACTTT
>TRBV28|TRBJ2-2|many|NA
CASSLYTGTGELFF
TGTGCCAGCAGTTTGTACACAGGCACCGGGGAGCTGTTTTTT
>TRBV2|TRBJ1-3|many|TRBD1
CASRDRGFGNTIYF
TGTGCCAGCCGGGACAGGGGATTTGGAAACACCATATATTTT
>TRBV27|TRBJ1-1|few|NA
CASSLGAASRTEAFF
TGTGCCAGCAGTTTAGGTGCAGCCAGCCGCACTGAAGCTTTCTTT
>TRBV9|TRBJ2-1|NA|TRBD2
CASSPHKLQAGGPSFEQFF
TGTGCCAGCAGCCCACACAAACTCCAAGCGGGAGGGCCGAGTTTTGAGCAGTTCTTC